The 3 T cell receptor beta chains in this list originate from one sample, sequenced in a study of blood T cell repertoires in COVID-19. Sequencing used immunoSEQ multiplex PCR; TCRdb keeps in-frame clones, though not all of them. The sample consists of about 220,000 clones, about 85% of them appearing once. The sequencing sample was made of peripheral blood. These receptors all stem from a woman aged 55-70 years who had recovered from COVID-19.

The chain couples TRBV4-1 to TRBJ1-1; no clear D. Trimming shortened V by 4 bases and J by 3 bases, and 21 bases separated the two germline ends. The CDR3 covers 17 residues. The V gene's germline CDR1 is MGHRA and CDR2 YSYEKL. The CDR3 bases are TGCGCCAGCAGCCCCCGGATTGGGCGGAGGTTCGACACTGAAGCTTTCTTT. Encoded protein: CASSPRIGRRFDTEAFF.

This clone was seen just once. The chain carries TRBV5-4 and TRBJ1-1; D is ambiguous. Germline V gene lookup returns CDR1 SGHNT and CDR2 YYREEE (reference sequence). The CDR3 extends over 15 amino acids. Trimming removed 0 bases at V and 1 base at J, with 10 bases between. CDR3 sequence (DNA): TGTGCCAGCAGCTTGGGGTCAGCAGGGAACACTGAAGCTTTCTTT. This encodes CASSLGSAGNTEAFF.

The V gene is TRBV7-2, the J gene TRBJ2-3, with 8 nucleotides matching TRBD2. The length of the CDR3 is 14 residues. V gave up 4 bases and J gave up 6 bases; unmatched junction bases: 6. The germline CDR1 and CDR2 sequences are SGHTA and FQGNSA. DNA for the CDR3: TGTGCCAGCAGCTCTAATAGCGGGGCCGATACGCAGTATTTT. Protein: CASSSNSGADTQYF.